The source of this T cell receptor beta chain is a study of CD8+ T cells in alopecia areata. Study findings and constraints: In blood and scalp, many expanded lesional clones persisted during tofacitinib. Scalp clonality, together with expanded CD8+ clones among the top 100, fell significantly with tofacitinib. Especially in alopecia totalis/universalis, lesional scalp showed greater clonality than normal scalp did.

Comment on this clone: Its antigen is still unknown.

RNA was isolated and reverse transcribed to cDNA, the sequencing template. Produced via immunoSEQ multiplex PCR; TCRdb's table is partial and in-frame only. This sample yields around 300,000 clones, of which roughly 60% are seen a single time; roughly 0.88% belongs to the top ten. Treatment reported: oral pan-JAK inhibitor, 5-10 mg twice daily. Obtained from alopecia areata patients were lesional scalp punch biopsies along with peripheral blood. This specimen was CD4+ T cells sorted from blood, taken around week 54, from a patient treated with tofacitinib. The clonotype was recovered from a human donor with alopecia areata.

The CDR3 is CASSQRRVAYNEQFF. CDR3 nucleotide sequence: TGTGCCAGCAGCCAACGGAGGGTGGCCTACAATGAGCAGTTCTTC. V is TRBV6-5 and J is TRBJ2-1, with D possibly being TRBD2 (6 bases). This CDR3 is built from 15 residues. Germline values: CDR1 MNHEY, CDR2 SVGAGI. V was shortened by 6 bases and J by 2 bases, with 14 bases between the two germline ends.